The 29 T cell receptor beta chains below come from one sample, sequenced in a study of response to subunit inactivated influenza vaccine. MiXCR, run by TCRdb on the RT-PCR reads, gives a single entry per CDR3 protein. The sample has 500,000 to 600,000 distinct CDR3 sequences, under 15% seen once. The sequences come from PBMCs from blood, collected 45 days after vaccination. The receptor set was obtained from a man aged 50-60 years who received an inactivated influenza vaccine.

This clonotype was picked up a small number of times. V gene TRBV6-5 combines with J gene TRBJ1-5; D call uncertain. The V end was cut by 2 bases, the J end by 3 bases, with 17 bases between. The CDR3 is 17 residues long. The germline gives CDR1 MNHEY, CDR2 SVGAGI. The CDR3 reads CASSYGIMGLANQPQHF. CDR3 nucleotides: TGTGCCAGCAGTTACGGGATTATGGGCCTCGCCAATCAGCCCCAGCATTTT.

This clonotype was seen a few times. This chain links TRBV6-1 with TRBJ2-3, with TRBD2 matching over 10 bases. Per germline, CDR1 MNHNS and CDR2 SASEGT. V gave up 4 bases and J gave up 4 bases; unmatched junction bases: 5. The CDR3 has 15 residues. CDR3 DNA sequence: TGTGCCAGCAGTGTAGTAGCGGGGGGATCAGATACGCAGTATTTT. This codes for CASSVVAGGSDTQYF.

There are a few counts of this clonotype. The chain employs TRBV29-1 and TRBJ2-5; D gene ambiguous. The V end lost 5 bases, the J end lost 3 bases, and 16 bases lay between the germline ends. The germline CDR1 and CDR2 sequences are SQVTM and ANQGSEA. The CDR3 is 14 residues long. The CDR3 here is CSVFGREFKETQYF. CDR3 sequence (DNA): TGCAGCGTTTTCGGGCGAGAGTTTAAAGAGACCCAGTACTTC.

The V and J genes are TRBV20-1 and TRBJ2-5; 9 bases are a match to TRBD2. The CDR3 has 17 residues. V lost 4 bases to trimming and J lost 7 bases; unmatched junction nucleotides: 19. The V gene's germline CDR1 is DFQATT and CDR2 SNEGSKA (reference sequence). This chain's CDR3 is CSATTAGLAFSGGTQYF. The CDR3 DNA follows: TGCAGTGCTACGACCGCGGGACTAGCATTTTCGGGGGGGACCCAGTACTTC.

This clonotype came up a few times. CDR3 sequence reads: CASSPPGQGSYGYTF. Written as DNA, the CDR3 is TGTGCCAGCAGCCCGCCGGGACAGGGGAGCTATGGCTACACCTTC. The chain carries TRBV7-8 and TRBJ1-2; 10 nucleotides align to TRBD1. The CDR3 totals 15 residues. CDR1 is SGHVS, CDR2 FQNEAQ, per germline. The junction had 7 bases not matched to a gene; V was cut back by 5 bases and J by 4 bases.

This clonotype was found many times. The chain is built from TRBV7-2 and TRBJ2-2, with TRBD1 as a possible D gene (6 bases). Germline assignment: CDR1 SGHTA and CDR2 FQGNSA. CDR3 length: 16 amino acids. Deletions cut 1 base from V and 2 bases from J, with 11 bases between. The CDR3: CASSLVWGRNTGELFF. CDR3 in DNA: TGTGCCAGCAGCTTAGTTTGGGGGCGCAACACCGGGGAGCTGTTTTTT.

V and J are TRBV7-9 and TRBJ2-7, with no clear D. Trimming stripped 4 bases from V and 0 bases from J, with 16 bases between. Germline V CDR1 and CDR2: SEHNR, FQNEAQ (reference sequence). This CDR3 is 16 amino acids long. The CDR3 nucleotides are TGTGCCAGCAGCTATGCAGCCAGCCTTAGCTCCTACGAGCAGTACTTC. Translated, it gives CASSYAASLSSYEQYF.

This clonotype was picked up a small number of times. The chain couples TRBV20-1 to TRBJ2-3, with 12 nucleotides matching TRBD2. The V gene end was trimmed by 0 bases and the J gene end by 4 bases; junction bases not matched to a gene: 5. This CDR3 has 16 amino acids. Germline CDR1 is DFQATT and CDR2 is SNEGSKA (reference sequence). The CDR3 nucleotides read TGCAGTGCTAGAGATTCTAGCGGGAGGGTGGCAGATACGCAGTATTTT. Amino acids: CSARDSSGRVADTQYF.

This clonotype was counted only a few times. The gene calls are TRBV20-1 and TRBJ1-2; 7 nucleotides line up with TRBD1. The V segment lost 6 bases and the J segment 2 bases; nucleotides outside the gene matches: 12. The length of the CDR3 is 15 residues. Germline V lookup: CDR1 DFQATT, CDR2 SNEGSKA (reference sequence). The CDR3 bases are TGCAGTGCCCCCGCAAAACAAGGGGGCAACTATGGCTACACCTTC. It yields the protein CSAPAKQGGNYGYTF.

J is TRBJ2-1 and V is TRBV4-3, with no clear D. The CDR3 covers 16 residues. Germline lookup yields CDR1 LGHNA and CDR2 YSLEER. V gave up 0 bases and J gave up 1 base, with 10 bases separating them. The CDR3 region is CASSQELARSYNEQFF. The CDR3 DNA follows: TGCGCCAGCAGCCAAGAATTAGCCCGGTCCTACAATGAGCAGTTCTTC.

In its sample, this clonotype was seen a few times. Written as DNA, the CDR3 is TGTGCCAGCAGCCAAGGAACAGGGGGTAGGGATGAGCAGTTCTTC. Amino acids: CASSQGTGGRDEQFF. The genes are TRBV3-1 and TRBJ2-1; TRBD1 agrees at 8 bases. The CDR3 is 15 residues long. Germline lookup yields CDR1 LGHDT and CDR2 YNNKEL (reference sequence). V shed 1 base and J 8 bases; nucleotides not matched to a gene: 7.

This clonotype was picked up a small number of times. The gene calls are TRBV10-3 and TRBJ1-2, with 7 bases identical to TRBD1. The J segment lost 4 bases and the V segment lost 0 bases, leaving 5 bases of the junction unmatched. Germline lookup yields CDR1 ENHRY and CDR2 SYGVKD. CDR3 length equals 15 residues. The CDR3 here is CAISESTGAPYGYTF. The CDR3, as DNA: TGTGCCATCAGTGAGTCCACAGGGGCGCCCTATGGCTACACCTTC.

This clonotype was seen at least ten times. The rearrangement uses TRBV5-1 and TRBJ2-3, with a tentative D call TRBD2 (5 bases). CDR1 and CDR2 from the germline V gene are SGHRS and YFSETQ. The CDR3 is 15 residues long. Trimming removed 5 bases at V and 3 bases at J, with 16 bases between. The CDR3 reads CASRVAGDRTDTQYF. In DNA form, the CDR3 reads TGCGCCAGCAGAGTGGCGGGCGATAGAACAGATACGCAGTATTTT.

This clonotype was counted a few times. The genes are TRBV15 and TRBJ2-7; 8 bases are a match to TRBD1. Germline CDR1 reads LNHNV; CDR2 reads YYDKDF (reference sequence). The CDR3 consists of 15 residues. The J segment lost 3 bases and the V segment lost 0 bases, leaving 4 bases of the junction unmatched. The CDR3 nucleotides read TGTGCCACCAGCAGAGATTTGGGACAGGTCTACGAGCAGTACTTC. Protein product: CATSRDLGQVYEQYF.

The chain recombines TRBV30 with TRBJ2-1; tentatively, D is TRBD2 (6 bases). CDR1 is GTSNPN, CDR2 SVGIG, per germline (reference sequence). Deletions cut 2 bases from V and 0 bases from J, with 14 bases between. CDR3 length: 16 residues. The CDR3 reads CAWSFLFGSSYNEQFF. CDR3 DNA sequence: TGTGCCTGGAGTTTCCTTTTCGGGAGCTCCTACAATGAGCAGTTCTTC.

This clonotype was seen many times. The chain employs TRBV5-1 and TRBJ2-3; D not resolved. From germline, CDR1 is SGHRS and CDR2 YFSETQ. This CDR3 contains 15 residues. V was cut by 0 bases and J by 2 bases, with 10 bases left in between. The CDR3 here is CASSLVGRYTDTQYF. CDR3 nucleotide sequence: TGCGCCAGCAGCTTGGTCGGCAGATACACAGATACGCAGTATTTT.

This clonotype has at least ten counts. V gene TRBV6-1 combines with J gene TRBJ2-3; weak D call: TRBD2 (5 bases). CDR1 is MNHNS, CDR2 SASEGT, per germline. This CDR3 region has 14 residues. Trimming stripped 8 bases from V and 2 bases from J, with 14 bases between. The chain's CDR3 is CASGQRVPTDTQYF. The DNA for the CDR3 is TGTGCCAGCGGCCAGAGGGTCCCCACAGATACGCAGTATTTT.

This clonotype was picked up a small number of times. The CDR3, as DNA: TGCAGTGCCCGTCCTGACAGGTATCAGCCCCAGCATTTT. It translates to CSARPDRYQPQHF. V usage is TRBV20-1 and J usage is TRBJ1-5, with a tentative D call TRBD1 (6 bases). CDR1 and CDR2 from the germline V gene are DFQATT and SNEGSKA (reference sequence). This CDR3 is 13 amino acids long. Trimming pared 6 bases from V and 5 bases from J, leaving 14 bases between.

This rearrangement joins TRBV27 to TRBJ1-5, with TRBD1 matching over 11 bases. J lost 6 bases, V lost 5 bases, and 9 bases had no gene match. Germline CDR1 reads MNHEY; CDR2 reads SMNVEV (reference sequence). This CDR3 contains 16 residues. The CDR3 sequence: CASSPVGTGGGQPQHF. The CDR3 region has the DNA TGTGCCAGCAGTCCGGTCGGGACAGGGGGAGGTCAGCCCCAGCATTTT.

A few counts support this clonotype. The chain combines TRBV11-1 with TRBJ2-3, with 9 nucleotides matching TRBD2. This CDR3 comprises 20 residues. J gave up 3 bases and V 2 bases, and 18 bases lay outside the gene matches. Per germline, CDR1 SGHAT and CDR2 FQDESV (reference sequence). This CDR3 is CASSLPLATSGVGLTDTQYF. DNA of the CDR3: TGTGCCAGCAGCTTACCATTGGCGACTAGCGGAGTGGGGCTTACAGATACGCAGTATTTT.

The sample holds many counts of this clonotype. V is TRBV20-1 and J is TRBJ1-5, with D perhaps TRBD1 (6 bases). CDR3 length: 14 residues. Trimming cost V 3 bases and J 1 base, with 10 bases left between them. Germline lookup yields CDR1 DFQATT and CDR2 SNEGSKA (reference sequence). Here the CDR3 reads CSARSGASNQPQHF. In nucleotides, the CDR3 is TGCAGTGCTAGGTCAGGGGCGAGCAATCAGCCCCAGCATTTT.

The rearrangement uses TRBV20-1 and TRBJ2-1, with 10 bases identical to TRBD2. J was trimmed by 6 bases and V by 2 bases; bases with no gene match: 7. Germline-derived CDR1 and CDR2 are DFQATT and SNEGSKA (reference sequence). The CDR3 covers 15 residues. The CDR3 region has the DNA TGCAGTGCTAGACCCCCTGTAGCGGGGGGCAATGAGCAGTTCTTC. Amino acid sequence: CSARPPVAGGNEQFF.

The V gene is TRBV10-3, the J gene TRBJ1-6; the D gene is possibly TRBD1 (6 bases). Trimming removed 3 bases at V and 10 bases at J, with 10 bases between. This CDR3 is built from 13 residues. CDR1 and CDR2 from the germline V gene are ENHRY and SYGVKD. The CDR3 loop reads CAISERTESPLHF. The CDR3 bases are TGTGCCATCAGTGAACGGACAGAATCACCCCTCCACTTT.

The gene calls are TRBV7-2 and TRBJ2-3; 7 nucleotides match TRBD2. The V gene's germline CDR1 is SGHTA and CDR2 FQGNSA. This CDR3 region has 13 residues. Trimming at V came to 4 bases and at J to 8 bases, leaving 6 bases not matched to a gene. CDR3 DNA sequence: TGTGCCAGCAGCTCCCAAGGCGGGAGTACGCAGTATTTT. It encodes CASSSQGGSTQYF.

V gene TRBV6-1 combines with J gene TRBJ1-1; tentatively, D is TRBD1 (5 bases). The CDR3 totals 13 residues. V was trimmed by 6 bases and J by 6 bases, leaving 14 bases between them. Germline CDR1 is MNHNS and CDR2 is SASEGT. CDR3 bases: TGTGCCAGCAGACTACGGACAAGGCCTGAAGCTTTCTTT. Its translation: CASRLRTRPEAFF.

This clonotype has just a few counts. The rearrangement joins TRBV28 to TRBJ2-1; 7 bases are shared with TRBD2. The CDR3 runs to 15 residues. Germline assignment: CDR1 MDHEN and CDR2 SYDVKM. Trimming at V came to 3 bases and at J to 3 bases, leaving 5 bases not matched to a gene. In DNA form, the CDR3 reads TGTGCCAGCAGTTTGGGGGGGACCTACTACAATGAGCAGTTCTTC. This codes for CASSLGGTYYNEQFF.

The rearrangement uses TRBV7-2 and TRBJ2-7; D perhaps matches TRBD2 (7 bases). Germline-derived CDR1 and CDR2 are SGHTA and FQGNSA. The V end lost 4 bases, the J end lost 3 bases, and 13 bases lay between the germline ends. This CDR3 comprises 14 residues. The CDR3, as DNA: TGTGCCAGCAGCTGGAAGAGGGGGGGCTACGAGCAGTACTTC. Amino acid sequence: CASSWKRGGYEQYF.

In this sample, this clonotype turned up many times. V is TRBV5-1 and J is TRBJ1-2; D is perhaps TRBD1 (6 bases). The CDR3 loop spans 13 amino acids. Germline V lookup: CDR1 SGHRS, CDR2 YFSETQ. Trimming removed 2 bases at V and 8 bases at J, with 13 bases between. The CDR3 coding sequence is TGCGCCAGCAGCTTCGGACAGTTGGAAGGCTACACCTTC. This codes for CASSFGQLEGYTF.

The rearrangement uses TRBV5-1 and TRBJ2-3; D is uncertain. Germline V gene data show CDR1 as SGHRS and CDR2 as YFSETQ. The CDR3 contains 15 residues. The V end was cut by 0 bases, the J end by 4 bases, with 12 bases between. As DNA, the CDR3 is TGCGCCAGCAGCTTGGGGTCTATCCCCCCAGATACGCAGTATTTT. It yields the protein CASSLGSIPPDTQYF.